This entry describes one T cell receptor beta chain. Its antigen is not known. The data are from a study of T cell repertoires in cytomegalovirus infection. For the study at large: Both CMV infection and a matching HLA type were indicated by public TCR beta signatures. Whole-study results and caveats: Within the response measured ex vivo, HLA-C-restricted CMV-specific TCR beta clonotypes were dominant. Of the TCR beta families, the public ones yielded a cumulative frequency that identified carriers of CMV plus the relevant HLA.

TCRdb itself ran the reads through MiXCR, one entry per CDR3 protein. Seen here are 200,000 to 300,000 distinct CDR3 sequences, roughly an eighth observed once, and the top ten hold around 8.7%. CDR1 and CDR2 (germline): MDHEN, SYDVKM. Trimming removed 7 bases at V and 5 bases at J, with 14 bases between. This CDR3 has 14 amino acids. The sequenced material came from PBMCs. The TCR sequence derives from a human donor in good health (CMV status not recorded). Some clones in this sample may be carry-over from other donors' samples. The chain is built from TRBV28 and TRBJ2-2, with D maybe TRBD2 (6 bases). The CDR3 region has the DNA TGTGCCAGCACGGTCGGGAGTGGTACCGGGGAGCTGTTTTTT. Translation: CASTVGSGTGELFF.